The clone carrying this TCR beta chain was recorded many times. These data are taken from a study of read filtering for tumor transcriptome and immune sequencing. Turning to the study itself: Eight or nine patients were R-ISS I, around 15 were R-ISS II, six or seven were R-ISS III.

From roughly 400 ng of RNA, a library with molecular barcoded alpha/delta and beta/gamma adaptors was made. TCRdb redid the calling of the reads with MiXCR, one entry per CDR3 protein. The sample holds 35,000 to 45,000 distinct CDR3 sequences, roughly an eighth seen once. Germline V lookup: CDR1 LGHNA, CDR2 YNFKEQ. The CDR3 consists of 17 residues. The germline V and J ends were trimmed by 4 bases and 6 bases, with 22 bases remaining between them. Sampling of bone marrow took place during active disease in every patient. The genes are TRBV4-2 and TRBJ2-1; D may be TRBD2 (6 bases). This TCR was sampled from a donor aged 40 or older with multiple myeloma. Sequenced sample: a population of CD138-negative cells sorted from bone marrow. CDR3: CASSRTPGTQKGNEQFF. In DNA form, the CDR3 reads TGTGCCAGCAGCCGGACCCCCGGGACTCAAAAGGGCAATGAGCAGTTCTTC.